These T cell receptor beta chains were read from a single sample in a study of blood T cell repertoires in COVID-19. The table came from immunoSEQ multiplex PCR; TCRdb's copy has only in-frame clones and leaves some out. The data hold 150,000 to 200,000 clones, with approximately 83% observed a single time. Sequencing input: PBMCs or T cells enriched from blood (not recorded which). The receptors shown here come from a woman aged 60-75 years who had recovered from COVID-19. CDR3s include the opening cysteine and the closing phenylalanine or tryptophan. The order of the fields is clone size, D gene, CDR3 length, J gene, V gene, CDR3 protein, CDR3 DNA. The D gene is left open where the match is weak. For some rows the clone size is stated as once, few or many, or as a class when expanded; others skip it.

size: few; D: TRBD1; length: 15; J: TRBJ1-2; V: TRBV19; CDR3: CASSTRTGTGYGYTF; DNA: TGTGCCAGTAGTACCAGGACAGGGACAGGCTATGGCTACACCTTC
size: few; D: -; length: 17; J: TRBJ1-5; V: TRBV4-1; CDR3: CASSQSSGQYSNQPQHF; DNA: TGCGCCAGCAGCCAAAGTTCCGGACAGTATAGCAATCAGCCCCAGCATTTT
size: -; D: TRBD2; length: 15; J: TRBJ2-2; V: TRBV2; CDR3: CASSVGGARTGELFF; DNA: TGTGCCAGCAGTGTCGGGGGGGCGCGCACCGGGGAGCTGTTTTTT
size: once; D: -; length: 13; J: TRBJ2-7; V: TRBV5-4; CDR3: CASSLDRSYEQYF; DNA: TGTGCCAGCAGCTTGGATAGGAGCTACGAGCAGTACTTC
size: -; D: -; length: 16; J: TRBJ1-2; V: TRBV7-9; CDR3: CASSLEGTAGDYGYTF; DNA: TGTGCCAGCAGCTTAGAGGGTACAGCGGGGGACTATGGCTACACCTTC
size: once; D: TRBD1; length: 14; J: TRBJ1-1; V: TRBV7-9; CDR3: CASSRGQGASEAFF; DNA: TGTGCCAGCAGTAGAGGACAGGGGGCGTCCGAAGCTTTCTTT
size: -; D: -; length: 14; J: TRBJ1-5; V: TRBV2; CDR3: CASSGRTENQPQHF; DNA: TGTGCCAGCAGTGGTCGGACAGAAAATCAGCCCCAGCATTTT
size: few; D: -; length: 13; J: TRBJ1-5; V: TRBV5-1; CDR3: CASSADVGQPQHF; DNA: TGCGCCAGCAGCGCGGATGTAGGTCAGCCCCAGCATTTT
size: once; D: -; length: 15; J: TRBJ1-1; V: TRBV19; CDR3: CASSPTRELDTEAFF; DNA: TGTGCCAGTAGTCCGACCAGGGAATTAGACACTGAAGCTTTCTTT
size: -; D: -; length: 12; J: TRBJ2-7; V: TRBV28; CDR3: CASGQVAYEQYF; DNA: TGTGCCAGCGGGCAGGTTGCCTACGAGCAGTACTTC
size: -; D: -; length: 14; J: TRBJ1-5; V: TRBV7-8; CDR3: CASTPGVSNQPQHF; DNA: TGTGCCAGCACCCCGGGGGTTAGCAATCAGCCCCAGCATTTT